The clone carrying this T cell receptor beta chain was counted ten times or more. The junction had 13 bases not matched to a gene; V was cut back by 11 bases and J by 5 bases. The CDR3 consists of 15 residues. CDR1 is MNHNS, CDR2 SASEGT, per germline. These data belong to a study of identical twins. Each CDR3 protein gets one entry after TCRdb re-called the 5' RACE reads with MiXCR. The data contain about 690,000 distinct CDR3 sequences, over 5% of them singletons. The TCR comes from a man between 18 and 35 years old in good health. Sequences were obtained from naive T cells sorted from blood. V and J are TRBV6-1 and TRBJ2-2; 8 positions match TRBD2. CDR3 sequence reads: CAGLRPGGRTGELFF. The CDR3 nucleotides read TGTGCCGGCCTAAGACCGGGAGGGCGGACCGGGGAGCTGTTTTTT.